This TCR beta chain was found in a study of beta chain features in type 1 diabetes. Study-wide results and limits: A moderate, significant TCRB CDR3 shortening appeared in type 1 diabetes across four CD4+ subsets.

CDR3 size: 13 residues. V was shortened by 5 bases and J by 11 bases, with 18 bases between the two germline ends. Germline values: CDR1 MDHEN, CDR2 SYDVKM. On this clone itself: The antigen is undetermined.

Using CD45RO/CCR7/CD25/CD127/CD95/CD27, CD4+ naive, central memory, regulatory and stem cell-like memory cells were sorted. The study reverse transcribed the entire isolated RNA, so it sequenced expressed TCRB transcripts. The assay was immunoSEQ multiplex PCR, and TCRdb's table has in-frame clones only and misses some. The repertoire holds around 260,000 clones, with about a fifth as singletons. Sequenced input: naive CD4+ T cells from blood. The sequence derives from a woman between 35 and 50 years old with type 1 diabetes. The chain has TRBV28 and TRBJ1-1; D ambiguous. Written as DNA, the CDR3 is TGTGCCAGCAGTGCCGCGGTCCAAGGTGGGGCTTTCTTT. Encoded protein: CASSAAVQGGAFF.